The clone carrying this TCR beta chain was seen a handful of times. These data are taken from a study of blood T cell repertoires in COVID-19. Study details: Whether acute or convalescent, the COVID-19 samples came from the United States, Italy and Spain. PBMCs, B-cell-depleted T cells, or T cells provided the cDNA or gDNA that made up the material.

V lost 5 bases to trimming and J lost 1 base, with 15 bases between them. The CDR3 sequence is 15 residues long. The V gene's germline CDR1 is SGHRS and CDR2 YFSETQ. Original handling: Estimation of nucleated cell counts was performed using reference gene primer amplification. Clones were sequenced by immunoSEQ multiplex PCR, and TCRdb holds only the in-frame ones, with some missing. V, J and clone size derive from that table, while D and trimming were established from the DNA sequence. The sample records some 170,000 clones, roughly 87% being singletons. This clonotype was obtained from a woman aged 50 to 65 with acute or convalescent COVID-19. This chain connects TRBV5-1 to TRBJ1-1; D is perhaps TRBD1 (6 bases). The sample was peripheral blood. The CDR3 sequence is CASRLVPGQNTEAFF. CDR3 DNA: TGCGCCAGCAGGCTCGTACCGGGACAGAACACTGAAGCTTTCTTT.